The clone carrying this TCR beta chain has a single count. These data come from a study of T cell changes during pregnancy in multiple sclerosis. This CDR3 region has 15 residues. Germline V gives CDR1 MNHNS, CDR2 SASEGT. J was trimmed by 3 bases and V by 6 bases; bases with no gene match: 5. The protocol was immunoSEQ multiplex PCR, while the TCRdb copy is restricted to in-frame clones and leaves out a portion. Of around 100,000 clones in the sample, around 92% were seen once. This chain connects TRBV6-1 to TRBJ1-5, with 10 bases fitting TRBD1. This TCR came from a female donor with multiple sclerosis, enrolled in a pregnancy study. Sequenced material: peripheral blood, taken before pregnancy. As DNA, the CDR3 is TGTGCCAGCAGGGGGACAGGGGTCACCAATCAGCCCCAGCATTTT. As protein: CASRGTGVTNQPQHF.